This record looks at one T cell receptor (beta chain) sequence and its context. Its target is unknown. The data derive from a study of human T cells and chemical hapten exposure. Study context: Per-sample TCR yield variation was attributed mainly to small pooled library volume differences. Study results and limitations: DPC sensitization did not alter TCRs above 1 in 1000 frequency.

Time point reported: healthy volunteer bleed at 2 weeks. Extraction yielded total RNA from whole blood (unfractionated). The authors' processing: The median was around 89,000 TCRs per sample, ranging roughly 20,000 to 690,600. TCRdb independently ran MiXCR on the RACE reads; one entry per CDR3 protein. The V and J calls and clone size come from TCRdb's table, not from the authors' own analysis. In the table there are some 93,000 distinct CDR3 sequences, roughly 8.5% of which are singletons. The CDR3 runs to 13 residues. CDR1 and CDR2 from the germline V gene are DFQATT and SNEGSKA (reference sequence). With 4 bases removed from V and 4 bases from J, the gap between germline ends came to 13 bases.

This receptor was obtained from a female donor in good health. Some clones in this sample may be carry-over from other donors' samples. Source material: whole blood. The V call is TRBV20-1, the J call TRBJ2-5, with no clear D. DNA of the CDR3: TGCAGTGCTAAACCGGACGTAAGAGAGACCCAGTACTTC. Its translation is CSAKPDVRETQYF.